This is a list of T cell receptor beta chains from one sample in a study of T cell responses to AZD1222 COVID-19 vaccine. Clones were sequenced by immunoSEQ multiplex PCR, and TCRdb holds only the in-frame ones, with some missing. In the table there are about 190,000 clones, around nine tenths of which are singletons. Sequences were derived from peripheral blood, sampled 28 days after the second dose of the MenACWY control vaccine. These receptors all stem from an adult who received the MenACWY meningococcal vaccine as a control. Both conserved end residues are part of each CDR3. The order of the fields is CDR3 protein, CDR3 DNA, V gene, D gene, clone size, J gene. The D gene is left open where the match is weak. Part of the rows lack a size; the others show once, few, many or a class for expanded clones.

CASSLLRTGELFF TGTGCCAGCAGCTTACTTCGTACCGGGGAGCTGTTTTTT TRBV11-2 NA NA TRBJ2-2
CASRRDEGDTEAFF TGTGCCAGCAGAAGAGACGAGGGCGACACTGAAGCTTTCTTT TRBV6-5 NA NA TRBJ1-1
CATSDSRYRGLEGYTF TGTGCCACCAGTGATTCTCGTTACAGGGGGCTGGAGGGCTACACCTTC TRBV24-1 TRBD1 NA TRBJ1-2
CASSNGPGLPYEQYF TGTGCCAGCAGCAACGGGCCAGGGTTACCCTACGAGCAGTACTTC TRBV6-5 NA NA TRBJ2-7
CATRKPGDTQPQHF TGTGCCACCAGGAAGCCAGGGGATACTCAGCCCCAGCATTTT TRBV15 NA NA TRBJ1-5
CASSQGRSGELFF TGTGCCAGCAGCCAAGGGAGGTCGGGGGAGCTGTTTTTT TRBV3-1/TRBV3-2 NA NA TRBJ2-2
CASSGGYSAPEQFF TGTGCCAGCTCAGGAGGGTATAGCGCCCCTGAGCAGTTCTTC TRBV18 NA NA TRBJ2-1
CASSPRGGSSYNEQFF TGTGCCAGCAGCCCCCGCGGCGGGAGCTCCTACAATGAGCAGTTCTTC TRBV11-2 TRBD2 NA TRBJ2-1
CASSYAAGRGRTNEKLFF TGTGCCAGCAGTTACGCAGCCGGTCGGGGACGGACTAATGAAAAACTGTTTTTT TRBV6-2/TRBV6-3 NA NA TRBJ1-4
CASSERQGASGYTF TGTGCCAGCAGTGAACGGCAGGGGGCGAGTGGCTACACCTTC TRBV2 TRBD1 NA TRBJ1-2
CASSPGLATDTQYF TGTGCCAGCAGCCCCGGACTAGCCACAGATACGCAGTATTTT TRBV6-4 TRBD2 NA TRBJ2-3
CASSPRTSGTDTQYF TGTGCCAGCAGCCCAAGGACTAGCGGGACAGATACGCAGTATTTT TRBV7-3 TRBD2 NA TRBJ2-3
CAISLNNEQFF TGTGCCATCAGCCTAAATAATGAGCAGTTCTTC TRBV10-3 NA NA TRBJ2-1
CSSKGVYGYTF TGCAGTTCGAAGGGCGTTTATGGCTACACCTTC TRBV20-1 NA once TRBJ1-2
CASSVRGAGTYGYTF TGTGCCAGCAGCGTCCGTGGGGCAGGGACCTATGGCTACACCTTC TRBV11-2 NA once TRBJ1-2
CASSNGQGAAYEQYF TGTGCCAGTAGTAACGGACAGGGGGCGGCCTACGAGCAGTACTTC TRBV19 TRBD1 few TRBJ2-7